This T cell receptor beta chain came from a study of OX40 agonist ivuxolimab in advanced cancers. Study overall: Every 2 weeks, patients got intravenous ivuxolimab at one of six dose levels (0.01-10 mg/kg).

This clone came up a few times. The antigen remains undetermined. TCRdb keeps only in-frame clones here, not all; method: immunoSEQ multiplex PCR. The sample contains roughly 41,000 clones, over 75% of which appear only once. Whole-study results and caveats: Patients who responded partially at 0.1-3.0 mg/kg showed clonal expansion ranking among the lowest. The mean number of expanded clones was higher in CD8+ T cells than in CD4+. A proportion of nonresponders additionally exhibited low normalized T-cell clonal expansion.

The sequencing used CD4+ or CD8+ T cells sorted from blood, collected in a trial of the OX40 agonist ivuxolimab. The receptor's source is an adult with an advanced solid tumor such as melanoma, head and neck, liver or kidney cancer.

CDR3 nucleotide sequence: TGTGCGGGAGGGAGAGGGCAGGATGAGCAGTTCTTC. It yields the protein CAGGRGQDEQFF. The rearrangement uses TRBV5-8 and TRBJ2-1; 7 bases line up with TRBD2. Germline values: CDR1 SGHTS, CDR2 YDEGEE. The CDR3 has 12 residues. The full variable domain, with the rest looked up from reference TRBV5-8 and TRBJ2-1, is EAGVTQSPTHLIKTRGQQATLRCSPISGHTSVYWYQQALGLGLQFLLWYDEGEERNRGNFPPRFSGRQFPNYSSELNVNALELEDSALYLCAGGRGQDEQFFGPGTRLTVL.